The following is a T cell receptor beta chain sequence with its context. The data derive from a study of blood T cell repertoires in COVID-19. How the authors handled the data: Cell counts per sample came from amplifying reference gene primers. Sequencing was performed with immunoSEQ multiplex PCR; in TCRdb, only in-frame clones are kept and a portion is missing. The V and J calls and clone size are taken from that table; D and trimming were inferred from the DNA. The repertoire consists of 45,000 to 50,000 clones, with less than 90% occurring once and the leading ten covering over 7%. The CDR3 totals 12 residues. Trimming cost V 11 bases and J 5 bases, with 14 bases left between them.

The source material was peripheral blood. This chain uses TRBV12-3 or TRBV12-4 with TRBJ2-3, with D perhaps matching TRBD2 (6 bases). The clonotype was recovered from a man in his 60s with active COVID-19. CDR3 in amino acids: CASRGVVDTQYF. CDR3 in DNA: TGTGCCTCGCGGGGAGTAGTAGATACGCAGTATTTT.